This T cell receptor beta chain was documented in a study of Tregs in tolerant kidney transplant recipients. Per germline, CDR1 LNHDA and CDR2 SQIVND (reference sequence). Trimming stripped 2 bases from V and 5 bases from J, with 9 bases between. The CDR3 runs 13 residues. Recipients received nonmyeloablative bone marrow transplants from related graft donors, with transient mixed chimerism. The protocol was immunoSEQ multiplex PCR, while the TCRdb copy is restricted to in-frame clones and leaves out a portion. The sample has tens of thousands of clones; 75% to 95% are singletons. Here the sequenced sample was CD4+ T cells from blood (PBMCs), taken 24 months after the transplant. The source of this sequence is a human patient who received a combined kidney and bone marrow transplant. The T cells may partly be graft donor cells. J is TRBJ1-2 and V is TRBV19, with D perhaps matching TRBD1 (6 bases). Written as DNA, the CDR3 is TGTGCCAGTAGTATAAAGGGGGAGTATGGCTACACCTTC. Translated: CASSIKGEYGYTF. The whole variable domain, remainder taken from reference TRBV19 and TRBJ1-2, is DGGITQSPKYLFRKEGQNVTLSCEQNLNHDAMYWYRQDPGQGLRLIYYSQIVNDFQKGDIAEGYSVSREKKESFPLTVTSAQKNPTAFYLCASSIKGEYGYTFGSGTRLTVV.